Given below is one T cell receptor beta chain in context. Its target is unknown. Time point in this sample: week 11, during vaccination. Doses consisted of 300 ug of mutant IDH1 20-mer peptide each, paired with topical imiquimod. The record originates from a study of a mutant IDH1 vaccine in newly diagnosed glioma. Study as a whole: Vaccines began 4-6 weeks after radiotherapy alone, or with temozolomide cycles. Most had both radiotherapy and temozolomide beforehand; others had only one.

Profiled with immunoSEQ multiplex PCR; TCRdb holds only in-frame clones, not every one. The profile shows roughly 48,000 clones, roughly 90% of them singletons. The V gene's germline CDR1 is SGHTS and CDR2 YDEGEE. The V gene end was trimmed by 6 bases and the J gene end by 2 bases; junction bases not matched to a gene: 8. The CDR3 has 15 residues. Source: PBMCs, taken from a glioma patient whose treatment included an IDH1 peptide vaccine. The chain recombines TRBV5-8 with TRBJ2-7, with TRBD1 matching 10 bases. The origin of this receptor is a man between 50 and 59 years old with glioma. In nucleotides, the CDR3 is TGTGCCAGCACCCGGAGGGGGACAGGGGCCTACGAGCAGTACTTC. Protein product: CASTRRGTGAYEQYF.